This T cell receptor (beta chain) was recorded in a study of siplizumab effects on memory and regulatory T cells (dated by TCRdb to between 2019 and 2020). Background for the entire study: The effect of the anti-CD2 antibody siplizumab on alloreactive T-cell subsets was examined in allogeneic mixed lymphocyte reactions constructed from human PBMCs.

Sorted unstimulated T cells, along with proliferating T cells recovered from mixed lymphocyte reactions, underwent TCRbeta CDR3 sequencing. Fresh whole blood from ten to eleven HLA-typed healthy donors served as the source for isolating PBMCs. To map where alloreactive clones came from, unstimulated CD4+ regulatory T cells were FACS-sorted. Of note for this clone: What antigen it recognizes has not been identified. One base away there is no much larger clone; base qualities are not given.

What the research found in general, with its limitations: In reactions with siplizumab, an average of roughly 69% of mappable alloreactive CD4+ clones were Treg-derived, compared with 25% to 30% in control reactions. Unstimulated naive T cells appeared more diverse than memory T cells, and naive cells seemed to contribute substantially to the alloresponse. Siplizumab significantly reduced the cumulative frequency of alloreactive sequences traceable to unstimulated CD4+ memory T cells. A naive or memory phenotype could not be assigned to roughly 80-97% of proliferating CD4+ or CD8+ clones. Because sequences at frequencies below about 10^-5 were poorly captured, only a minor fraction of alloreactive clones could be mapped back to unstimulated subsets. The suppressive function of proliferating Tregs from siplizumab cultures was not functionally confirmed.

The germline V gene (reference sequence) provides CDR1 LNHNV and CDR2 YYDKDF. V gives up 5 bases and J gives up 0 bases, and the segment between their germline ends measures 1 base. Inclusive of the bounding cysteine and phenylalanine, the CDR3 is 11 residues long. CDR3 DNA only is kept here, 33 bases in frame from base 1. Receptor amplification or capture employed the immunoSEQ multiplex PCR assay. Approximately 100,000 TCR templates per sample were assayed on the deep sequencing platform. Genomic DNA extracted from sorted T cells was used for TCRbeta CDR3 sequencing. As for the authors' bioinformatics: Clonal analysis of TCRbeta CDR3 data was done in the R programming language. Comparing unstimulated samples against CFSE-low samples taken after the reaction was how alloreactive CD4+ and CD8+ clones were defined. By matching sequences to the repertoires of sorted unstimulated Treg and non-Treg cells, each alloreactive CD4+ clone was assigned a regulatory or non-regulatory origin. The immuneACCESS repertoire file appears here via TCRdb, limited to in-frame rearrangements. These files lack a portion of the clones; in checked studies, under half of the deficit traces to unresolved V genes, and the cause of the others is not known. V and J calls and clone size are given by that table; D and trimming were obtained from the DNA. In all, the sample holds approximately 82,000 clones, and over 80% of those were seen once. Of the sample, around 1.6% is held by the ten largest clones.

The sequenced material came from Tregs sorted from blood. The chain uses TRBV15 and TRBJ1-1; too little of a D gene remains to name it. This clonotype was obtained from a human donor in good health. The DNA sequence is TGTGCCACCAGCCTGAACACTGAAGCTTTCTTT. Translated, it gives CATSLNTEAFF.